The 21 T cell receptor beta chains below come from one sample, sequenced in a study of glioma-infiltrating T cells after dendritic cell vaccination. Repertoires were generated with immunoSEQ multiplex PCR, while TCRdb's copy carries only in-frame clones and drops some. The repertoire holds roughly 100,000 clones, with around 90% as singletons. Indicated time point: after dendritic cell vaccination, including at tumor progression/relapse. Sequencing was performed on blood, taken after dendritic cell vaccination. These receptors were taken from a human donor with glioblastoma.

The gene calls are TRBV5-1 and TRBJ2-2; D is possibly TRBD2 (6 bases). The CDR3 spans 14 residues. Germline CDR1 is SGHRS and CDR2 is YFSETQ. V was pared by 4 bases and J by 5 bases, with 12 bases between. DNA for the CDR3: TGCGCCAGCAGCACGGCTGGGGGGACCGGGGAGCTGTTTTTT. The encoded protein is CASSTAGGTGELFF.

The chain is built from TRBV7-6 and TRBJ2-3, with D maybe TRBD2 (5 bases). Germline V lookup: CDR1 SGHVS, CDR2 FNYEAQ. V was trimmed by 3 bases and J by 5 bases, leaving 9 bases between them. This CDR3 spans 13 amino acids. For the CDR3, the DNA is TGTGCCAGCAGCTTCAATGCGGGAGATACGCAGTATTTT. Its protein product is CASSFNAGDTQYF.

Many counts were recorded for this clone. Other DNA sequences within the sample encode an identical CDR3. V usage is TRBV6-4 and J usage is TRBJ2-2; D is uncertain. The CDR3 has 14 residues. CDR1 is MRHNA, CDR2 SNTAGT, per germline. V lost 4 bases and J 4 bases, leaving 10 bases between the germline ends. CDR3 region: CASSASPGTGELFF. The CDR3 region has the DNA TGTGCCAGCAGTGCATCACCGGGCACCGGGGAGCTGTTTTTT.

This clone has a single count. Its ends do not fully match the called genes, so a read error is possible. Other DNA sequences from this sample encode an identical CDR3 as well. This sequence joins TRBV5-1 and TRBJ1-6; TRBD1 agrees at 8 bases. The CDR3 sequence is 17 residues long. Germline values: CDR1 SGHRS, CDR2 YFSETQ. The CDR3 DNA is TGCGCCAGCAGCCCCGCGCCCAGGGGGCAAGGTAATTCCCCCCTCCACTTT. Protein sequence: CASSPAPRGQGNSPLHF.

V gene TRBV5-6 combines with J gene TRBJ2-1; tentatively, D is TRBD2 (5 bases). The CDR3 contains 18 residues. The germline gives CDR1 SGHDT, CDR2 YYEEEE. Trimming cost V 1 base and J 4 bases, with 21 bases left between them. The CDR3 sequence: CASSLRFERRVGYNEQFF. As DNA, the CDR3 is TGTGCCAGCAGCTTGCGGTTTGAACGGCGGGTCGGATACAATGAGCAGTTCTTC.

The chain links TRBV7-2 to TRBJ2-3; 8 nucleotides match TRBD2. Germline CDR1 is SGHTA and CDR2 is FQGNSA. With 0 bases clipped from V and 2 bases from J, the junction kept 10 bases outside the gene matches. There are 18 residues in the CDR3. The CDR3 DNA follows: TGTGCCAGCAGCTTAGCGCTCGGTCTAGCGGGTAACACAGATACGCAGTATTTT. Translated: CASSLALGLAGNTDTQYF.

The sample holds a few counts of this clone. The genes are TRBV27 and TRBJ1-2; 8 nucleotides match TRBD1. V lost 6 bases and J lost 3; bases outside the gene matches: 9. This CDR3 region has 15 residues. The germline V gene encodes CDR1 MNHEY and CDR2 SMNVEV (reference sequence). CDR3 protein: CASRTRLTGDYGYTF. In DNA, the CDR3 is TGTGCCAGCAGAACGAGATTGACAGGGGACTATGGCTACACCTTC.

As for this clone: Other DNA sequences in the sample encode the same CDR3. Here the CDR3 DNA reads TGCGCCAGCAGCCGGGGAACAGGGGCGCAAAGTTCCCCCCTCCACTTT. Amino acids: CASSRGTGAQSSPLHF. The chain recombines TRBV4-1 with TRBJ1-6, with TRBD1 identical over 7 bases. The J segment lost 13 bases and the V segment lost 4 bases, leaving 16 bases of the junction unmatched. The CDR3 is made up of 16 amino acids. CDR1 and CDR2 from the germline V gene are MGHRA and YSYEKL.

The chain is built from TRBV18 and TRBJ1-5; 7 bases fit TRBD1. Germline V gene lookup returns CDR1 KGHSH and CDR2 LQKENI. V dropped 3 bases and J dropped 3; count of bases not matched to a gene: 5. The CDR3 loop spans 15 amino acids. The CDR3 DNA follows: TGTGCCAGCTCACCGAGGACAGGCCCCAATCAGCCCCAGCATTTT. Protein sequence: CASSPRTGPNQPQHF.

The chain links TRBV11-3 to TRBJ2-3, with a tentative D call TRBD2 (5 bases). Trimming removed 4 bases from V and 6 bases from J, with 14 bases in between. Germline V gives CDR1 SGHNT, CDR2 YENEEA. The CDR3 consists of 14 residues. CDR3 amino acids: CASSYRTQLDTQYF. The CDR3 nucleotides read TGTGCCAGCAGCTACCGGACTCAGCTGGATACGCAGTATTTT.

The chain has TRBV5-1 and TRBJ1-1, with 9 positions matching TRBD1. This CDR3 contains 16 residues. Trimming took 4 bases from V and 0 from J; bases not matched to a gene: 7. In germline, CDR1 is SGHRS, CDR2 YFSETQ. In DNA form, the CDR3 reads TGCGCCAGCAGCAAGCCCGGGACAGGGATGAACACTGAAGCTTTCTTT. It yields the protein CASSKPGTGMNTEAFF.

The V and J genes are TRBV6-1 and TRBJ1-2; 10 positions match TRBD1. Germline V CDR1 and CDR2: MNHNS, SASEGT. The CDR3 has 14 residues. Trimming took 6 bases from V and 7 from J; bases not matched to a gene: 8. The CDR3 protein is CASSGTGVNSGYTF. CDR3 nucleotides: TGTGCCAGCAGCGGGACAGGGGTGAATAGTGGCTACACCTTC.

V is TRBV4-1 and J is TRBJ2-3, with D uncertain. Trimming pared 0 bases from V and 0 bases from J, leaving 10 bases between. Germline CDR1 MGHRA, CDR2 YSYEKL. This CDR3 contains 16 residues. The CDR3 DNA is TGCGCCAGCAGCCAAGAGGTGGCGGCAAGCACAGATACGCAGTATTTT. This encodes CASSQEVAASTDTQYF.

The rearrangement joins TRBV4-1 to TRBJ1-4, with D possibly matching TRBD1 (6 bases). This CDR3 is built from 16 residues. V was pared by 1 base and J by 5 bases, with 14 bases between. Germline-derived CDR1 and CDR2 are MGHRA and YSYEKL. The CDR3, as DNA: TGCGCCAGCAGCCAAGGAATGGGCAGGGGAAATGAAAAACTGTTTTTT. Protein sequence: CASSQGMGRGNEKLFF.

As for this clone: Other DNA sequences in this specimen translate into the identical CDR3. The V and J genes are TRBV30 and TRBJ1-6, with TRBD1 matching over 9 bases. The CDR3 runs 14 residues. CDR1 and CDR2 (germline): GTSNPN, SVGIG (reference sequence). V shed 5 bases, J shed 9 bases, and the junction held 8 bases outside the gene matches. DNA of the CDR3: TGTGCCTGGCGGACCGGGACAGGGATTTCACCCCTCCACTTT. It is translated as CAWRTGTGISPLHF.

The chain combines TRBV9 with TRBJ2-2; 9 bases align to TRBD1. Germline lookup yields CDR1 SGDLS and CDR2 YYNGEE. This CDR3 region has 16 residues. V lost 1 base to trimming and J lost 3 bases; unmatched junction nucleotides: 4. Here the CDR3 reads CASSVRDRVDTGELFF. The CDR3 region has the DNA TGTGCCAGCAGCGTACGGGACAGGGTCGACACCGGGGAGCTGTTTTTT.

CDR3 sequence (DNA): TGTGCCAGCGGGGGGACTAGCGGGAGATTGTATGAGCAGTTCTTC. This translates into CASGGTSGRLYEQFF. The chain recombines TRBV2 with TRBJ2-1; 14 nucleotides align to TRBD2. The V gene's germline CDR1 is SNHLY and CDR2 FYNNEI. J lost 8 bases, V lost 8 bases, and 8 bases had no gene match. The CDR3 runs to 15 residues.

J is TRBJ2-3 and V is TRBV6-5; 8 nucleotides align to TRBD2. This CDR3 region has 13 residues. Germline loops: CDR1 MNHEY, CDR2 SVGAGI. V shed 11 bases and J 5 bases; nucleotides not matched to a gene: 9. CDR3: CAASLGRGDTQYF. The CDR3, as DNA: TGTGCCGCCTCCCTCGGGAGGGGAGATACGCAGTATTTT.

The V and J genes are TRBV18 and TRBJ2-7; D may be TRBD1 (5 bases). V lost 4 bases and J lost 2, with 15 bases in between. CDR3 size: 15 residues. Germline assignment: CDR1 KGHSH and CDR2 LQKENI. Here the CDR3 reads CASSLTSQGTYEQYF. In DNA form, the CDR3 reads TGTGCCAGCTCACTTACTTCGCAGGGTACCTACGAGCAGTACTTC.

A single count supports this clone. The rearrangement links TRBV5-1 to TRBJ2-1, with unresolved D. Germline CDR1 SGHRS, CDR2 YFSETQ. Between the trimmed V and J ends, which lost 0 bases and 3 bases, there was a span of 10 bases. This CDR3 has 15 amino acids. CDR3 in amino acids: CASSLGLSYYNEQFF. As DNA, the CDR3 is TGCGCCAGCAGCTTGGGACTTTCCTACTACAATGAGCAGTTCTTC.

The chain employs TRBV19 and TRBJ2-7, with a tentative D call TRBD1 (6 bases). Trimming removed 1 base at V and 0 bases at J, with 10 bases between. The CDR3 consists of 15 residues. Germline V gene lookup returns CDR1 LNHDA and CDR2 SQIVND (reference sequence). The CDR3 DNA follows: TGTGCCAGTAGTATAGCCACAGGGAGCTCCTACGAGCAGTACTTC. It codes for CASSIATGSSYEQYF.